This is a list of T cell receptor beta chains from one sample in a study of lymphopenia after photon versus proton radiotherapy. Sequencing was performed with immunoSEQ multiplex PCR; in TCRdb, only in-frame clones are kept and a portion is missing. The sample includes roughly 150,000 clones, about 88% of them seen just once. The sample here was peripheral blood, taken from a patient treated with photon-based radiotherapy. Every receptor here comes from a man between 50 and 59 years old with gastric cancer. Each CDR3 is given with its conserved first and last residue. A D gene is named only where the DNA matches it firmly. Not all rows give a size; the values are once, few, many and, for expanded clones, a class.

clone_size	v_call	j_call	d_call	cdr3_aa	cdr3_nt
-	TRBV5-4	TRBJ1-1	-	CASSLWGGMNTEAFF	TGTGCCAGCAGCTTGTGGGGGGGAATGAACACTGAAGCTTTCTTT
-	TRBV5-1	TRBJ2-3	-	CASSKNPSDTQYF	TGCGCCAGCAGCAAAAACCCGTCCGATACGCAGTATTTT
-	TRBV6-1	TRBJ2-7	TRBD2	CASSPTSGTYEQYF	TGTGCCAGCAGCCCGACTAGCGGGACCTACGAGCAGTACTTC
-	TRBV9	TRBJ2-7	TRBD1	CASSAGTEFYEQYF	TGTGCCAGCAGCGCCGGGACAGAGTTTTACGAGCAGTACTTC
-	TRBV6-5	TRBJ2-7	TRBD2	CASSPTSGRPGEQYF	TGTGCCAGCAGTCCTACTAGCGGGAGACCGGGCGAGCAGTACTTC
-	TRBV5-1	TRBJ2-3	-	CASSLSGVNTDTQYF	TGCGCCAGCAGCTTGTCGGGTGTTAACACAGATACGCAGTATTTT
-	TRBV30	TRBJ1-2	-	CAWRPAGYGYTF	TGTGCCTGGAGGCCGGCGGGCTATGGCTACACCTTC
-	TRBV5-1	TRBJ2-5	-	CASSLDGSGETQYF	TGCGCCAGCAGCTTGGACGGGAGCGGAGAGACCCAGTACTTC
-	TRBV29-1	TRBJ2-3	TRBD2	CSVVLAGGKVTDTQYF	TGCAGCGTTGTACTAGCGGGAGGAAAGGTTACAGATACGCAGTATTTT
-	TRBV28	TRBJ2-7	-	CASSLPTEVYYEQYF	TGTGCCAGCAGCCTCCCGACAGAAGTTTACTACGAGCAGTACTTC
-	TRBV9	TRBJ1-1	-	CASSVTGLTEAFF	TGTGCCAGCAGCGTTACAGGGCTGACTGAAGCTTTCTTT
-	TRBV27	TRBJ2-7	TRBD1	CASSPAGQGPLAEQYF	TGTGCCAGCAGTCCCGCCGGACAGGGCCCTCTGGCCGAGCAGTACTTC
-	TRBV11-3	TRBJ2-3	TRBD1	CASSLEGQYTDTQYF	TGTGCCAGCAGCTTAGAGGGACAGTACACAGATACGCAGTATTTT
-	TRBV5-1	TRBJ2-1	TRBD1	CASKGAGYNEQFF	TGCGCCAGTAAGGGGGCTGGCTACAATGAGCAGTTCTTC
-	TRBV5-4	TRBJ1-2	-	CASSLENHRVANYGYTF	TGTGCCAGCAGCTTGGAAAACCACAGGGTAGCTAACTATGGCTACACCTTC
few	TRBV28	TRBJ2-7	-	CASTFKGEQYF	TGTGCCAGCACCTTTAAGGGAGAGCAGTACTTC
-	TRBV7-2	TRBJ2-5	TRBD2	CASSTSGRGETQYF	TGTGCCAGCAGCACAAGCGGGAGAGGGGAGACCCAGTACTTC
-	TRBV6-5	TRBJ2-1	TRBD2	CASSYSVAGDEQFF	TGTGCCAGCAGTTACAGCGTAGCGGGAGACGAGCAGTTCTTC
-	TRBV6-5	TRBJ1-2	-	CASTPSAGYGYTF	TGTGCCAGCACTCCCAGCGCAGGCTATGGCTACACCTTC
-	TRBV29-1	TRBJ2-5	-	CSVVGSQETQYF	TGCAGCGTTGTAGGTAGCCAAGAGACCCAGTACTTC
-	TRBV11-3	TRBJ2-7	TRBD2	CASSLTSGSYEQYF	TGTGCCAGCAGCTTGACTAGCGGGAGCTACGAGCAGTACTTC
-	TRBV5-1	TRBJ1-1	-	CASSGTRSTEAFF	TGCGCCAGCAGCGGGACTCGTAGCACTGAAGCTTTCTTT
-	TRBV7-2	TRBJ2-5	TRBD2	CASSLRGGPLETQYF	TGTGCCAGCAGCTTAAGGGGAGGGCCGTTAGAGACCCAGTACTTC
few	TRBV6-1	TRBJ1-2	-	CASRKAQGINYGYTF	TGTGCCAGCAGAAAGGCCCAGGGGATAAACTATGGCTACACCTTC
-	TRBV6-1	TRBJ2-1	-	CASSESIGGGRGEQFF	TGTGCCAGCAGTGAAAGCATAGGGGGAGGGCGCGGTGAGCAGTTCTTC
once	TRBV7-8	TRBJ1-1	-	CASSLGGGTEAFF	TGTGCCAGCAGCTTAGGAGGGGGCACTGAAGCTTTCTTT
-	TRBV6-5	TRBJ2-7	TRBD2	CASSLGLAGTYEQYF	TGTGCCAGCAGCCTAGGACTAGCGGGAACCTACGAGCAGTACTTC
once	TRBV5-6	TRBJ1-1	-	CASRRGTTPWGTEAFF	TGTGCCAGCAGGCGCGGGACAACCCCCTGGGGGACTGAAGCTTTCTTT
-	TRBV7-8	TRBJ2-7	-	CASSLLNRGQSYEQYF	TGTGCCAGCAGCTTACTTAATCGCGGACAGTCCTACGAGCAGTACTTC
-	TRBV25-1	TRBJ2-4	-	CASSEWSGLVQYF	TGTGCCAGCAGTGAATGGAGCGGCCTGGTTCAGTACTTC